Given below is one T cell receptor (beta chain) in context. Its antigen is unknown. This specimen belongs to a study of T cell repertoires in cytomegalovirus infection. One entry per CDR3 protein results from TCRdb running MiXCR on the reads. Among approximately 1,000,000 distinct CDR3 sequences listed, about a third were seen once. Study results and caveats: The response measured ex vivo was dominated by TCR beta clonotypes (HLA-C-restricted and CMV-specific).

The sample was cultured CD8+ T cells from PBMCs, taken from culture after CMV antigen stimulation. This receptor was taken from a human donor in good health (CMV status not recorded). Some clones in this sample may be carry-over from other donors' samples.

CDR3 sequence: CASSRTNSNQPQHF. In DNA, the CDR3 is TGCGCCAGCAGCCGGACAAATAGCAATCAGCCCCAGCATTTT. The chain joins TRBV4-1 to TRBJ1-5; possible D gene TRBD1, 5 bases. The CDR3 has 14 amino acids. The germline V and J ends were trimmed by 4 bases and 0 bases, with 7 bases remaining between them. CDR1 is MGHRA, CDR2 YSYEKL, per germline.